These T cell receptor beta chains were read from a single sample in a study of technical replicates of blood from a handful of donors. Measured with immunoSEQ multiplex PCR; TCRdb has only the in-frame clones, and not every one. The sample shows tens of thousands of clones, about 90% of them seen only once. Sequences were obtained from T cells isolated from PBMCs. These receptors were collected from a human donor in good health. Some clones in this sample may be carry-over from other donors' samples. CDR3s include the opening cysteine and the closing phenylalanine or tryptophan.

cdr3_length j_call v_call cdr3_aa
17 TRBJ2-7 TRBV7-8 CASSFGILAGGFYEQYF
14 TRBJ2-2 TRBV29-1 CSVQSGTNTGELFF
15 TRBJ1-2 TRBV4-2 CASSQVDLGSNGYTF
16 TRBJ2-1 TRBV5-1 CASSLVLSGRANEQFF
13 TRBJ2-7 TRBV5-1 CASSLSQTYEQYF
14 TRBJ2-1 TRBV13 CASSYKWRDNEQFF
14 TRBJ1-1 TRBV7-9 CASSLYGENTEAFF
13 TRBJ2-5 TRBV29-1 CSGDPGAQETQYF
17 TRBJ2-4 TRBV25-1 CASSDSGTGFAKNIQYF
11 TRBJ2-7 TRBV6-6 CASRGSYEQYF
16 TRBJ2-5 TRBV15 CATSRDPSRGQETQYF
12 TRBJ2-3 TRBV11-3 CASSLGLDAQYF
11 TRBJ2-7 TRBV29-1 CSVLTSYEQYF
16 TRBJ2-1 TRBV7-9 CASTPTRGEHNVEQFF
14 TRBJ2-3 TRBV7-3 CASSLLGRTDTQYF
15 TRBJ2-1 TRBV7-2 CASNPPGQGVHEQFF